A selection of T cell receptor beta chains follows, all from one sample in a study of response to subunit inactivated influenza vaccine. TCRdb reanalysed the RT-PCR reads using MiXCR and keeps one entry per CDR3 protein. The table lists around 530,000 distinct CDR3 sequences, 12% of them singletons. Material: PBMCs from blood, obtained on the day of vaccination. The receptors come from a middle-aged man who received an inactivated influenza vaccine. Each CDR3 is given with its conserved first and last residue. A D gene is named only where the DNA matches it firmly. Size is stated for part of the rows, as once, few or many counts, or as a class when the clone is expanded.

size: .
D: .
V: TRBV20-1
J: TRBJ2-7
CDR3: CSARDRLSPLLVF
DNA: TGCAGTGCTAGAGACCGCCTTTCCCCCTTGCTCGTCTTC

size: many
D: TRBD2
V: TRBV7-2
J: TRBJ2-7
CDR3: CASSPRRTSSYEQYF
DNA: TGTGCCAGCAGCCCCCGAAGGACTAGCTCCTACGAGCAGTACTTC

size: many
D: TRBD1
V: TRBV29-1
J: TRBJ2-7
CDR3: CSVEEGTGYEQYF
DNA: TGCAGCGTTGAAGAAGGGACAGGGTACGAGCAGTACTTC

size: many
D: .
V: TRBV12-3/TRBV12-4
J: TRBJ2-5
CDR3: CASSRDSETQYF
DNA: TGTGCCAGCAGCCGGGACTCAGAGACCCAGTACTTC

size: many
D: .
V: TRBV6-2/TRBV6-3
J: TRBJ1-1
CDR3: CASTQGGGTEAFF
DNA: TGTGCCAGCACCCAAGGTGGGGGGACTGAAGCTTTCTTT

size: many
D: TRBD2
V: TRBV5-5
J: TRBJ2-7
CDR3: CASSERLAGTYEQYF
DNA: TGTGCCAGCAGCGAGAGACTAGCGGGAACCTACGAGCAGTACTTC

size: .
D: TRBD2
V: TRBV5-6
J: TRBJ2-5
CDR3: CASTIAGKETQYF
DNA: TGTGCCAGCACCATAGCGGGAAAAGAGACCCAGTACTTC

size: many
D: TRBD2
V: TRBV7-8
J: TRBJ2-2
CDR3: CASSPRTSGNTGELFF
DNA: TGTGCCAGCAGCCCAAGGACTAGCGGGAACACCGGGGAGCTGTTTTTT

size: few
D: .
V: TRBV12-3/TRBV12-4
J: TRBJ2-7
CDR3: CASSPGLPREYF
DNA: TGTGCCAGCAGTCCTGGACTCCCACGGGAGTACTTC

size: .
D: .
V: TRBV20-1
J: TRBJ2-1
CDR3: CSARDLGRGDEQFF
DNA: TGCAGTGCTAGAGATCTCGGCAGGGGTGATGAGCAGTTCTTC

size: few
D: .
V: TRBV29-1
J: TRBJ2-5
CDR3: CSARGSTGQETQYF
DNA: TGCAGCGCCCGAGGATCCACGGGACAAGAGACCCAGTACTTC

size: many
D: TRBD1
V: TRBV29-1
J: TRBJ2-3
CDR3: CSALRQGAVDTQYF
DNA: TGCAGCGCGCTACGGCAGGGGGCCGTAGATACGCAGTATTTT

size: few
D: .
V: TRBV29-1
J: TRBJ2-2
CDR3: CSVGGASEGTGELFF
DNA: TGCAGCGTGGGGGGTGCTAGCGAGGGCACCGGGGAGCTGTTTTTT

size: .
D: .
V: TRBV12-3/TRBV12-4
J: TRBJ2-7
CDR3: CASSSLALHEQYF
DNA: TGTGCCAGCAGTTCCCTAGCTCTCCACGAGCAGTACTTC

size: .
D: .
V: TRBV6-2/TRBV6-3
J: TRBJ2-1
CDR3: CASSYPPSYNEQFF
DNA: TGTGCCAGCAGTTACCCGCCGTCCTACAATGAGCAGTTCTTC

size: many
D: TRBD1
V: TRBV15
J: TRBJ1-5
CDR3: CATSSLDRVPIEPQHF
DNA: TGTGCCACCAGCAGCCTGGACAGGGTACCTATAGAGCCCCAGCATTTT

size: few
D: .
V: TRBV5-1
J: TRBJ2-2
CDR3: CASSQWDNTGELFF
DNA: TGCGCCAGCAGCCAATGGGACAACACCGGGGAGCTGTTTTTT

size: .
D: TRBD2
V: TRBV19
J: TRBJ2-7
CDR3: CASSPSGLAGQPYEQYF
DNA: TGTGCCAGTAGTCCCTCGGGGCTAGCGGGGCAACCCTACGAGCAGTACTTC

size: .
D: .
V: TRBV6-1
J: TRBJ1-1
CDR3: CASSAGRTNTEAFF
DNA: TGTGCCAGCAGTGCGGGACGGACGAACACTGAAGCTTTCTTT

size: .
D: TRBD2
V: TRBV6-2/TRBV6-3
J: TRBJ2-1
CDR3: CASSYPTSGSWNEQFF
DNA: TGTGCCAGCAGTTACCCGACTAGCGGGAGTTGGAATGAGCAGTTCTTC

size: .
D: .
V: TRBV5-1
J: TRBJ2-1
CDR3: CASSLDPVSSYNEQFF
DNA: TGCGCCAGCAGCTTGGACCCGGTCAGCTCCTACAATGAGCAGTTCTTC

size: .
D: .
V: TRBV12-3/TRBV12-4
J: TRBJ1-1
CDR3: CASSLVQDEAFF
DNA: TGTGCCAGCAGTTTAGTACAGGATGAAGCTTTCTTT

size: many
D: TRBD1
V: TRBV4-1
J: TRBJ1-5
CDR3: CASSQDRTGNQPQHF
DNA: TGCGCCAGCAGCCAAGATCGGACAGGAAATCAGCCCCAGCATTTT

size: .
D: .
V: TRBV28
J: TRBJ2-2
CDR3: CARGDRNTGELFF
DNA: TGTGCCAGGGGGGACCGGAACACCGGGGAGCTGTTTTTT

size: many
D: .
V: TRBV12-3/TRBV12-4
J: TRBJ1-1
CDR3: CASTLQGSDTEAFF
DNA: TGTGCCAGCACCCTTCAGGGTAGCGACACTGAAGCTTTCTTT

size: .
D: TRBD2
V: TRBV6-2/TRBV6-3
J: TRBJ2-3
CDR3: CASGGLAGTGTDTQYF
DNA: TGTGCCAGCGGGGGACTAGCGGGGACTGGCACAGATACGCAGTATTTT

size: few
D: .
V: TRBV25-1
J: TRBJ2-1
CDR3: CASTASISKVQFF
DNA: TGTGCCAGCACGGCTAGCATATCCAAAGTTCAGTTCTTC

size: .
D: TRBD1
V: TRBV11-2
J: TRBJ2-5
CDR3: CASSPIGTGAYIQETQYF
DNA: TGTGCCAGCAGCCCCATCGGGACAGGGGCGTACATTCAAGAGACCCAGTACTTC

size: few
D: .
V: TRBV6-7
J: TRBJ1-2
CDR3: CARPTGRYTF
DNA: TGTGCCAGGCCCACAGGACGCTACACCTTC

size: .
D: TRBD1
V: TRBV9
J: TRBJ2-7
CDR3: CASSHSDRGPYEQYF
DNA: TGTGCCAGCAGCCATTCCGACAGGGGGCCCTACGAGCAGTACTTC

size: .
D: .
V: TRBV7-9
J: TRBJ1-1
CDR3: CAISSRGMNTEAFF
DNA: TGTGCCATCAGCTCAAGGGGGATGAACACTGAAGCTTTCTTT

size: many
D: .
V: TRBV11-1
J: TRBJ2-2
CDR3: CASSLTVTRGWVTGELFF
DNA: TGTGCCAGCAGCTTAACCGTTACCCGGGGATGGGTCACCGGGGAGCTGTTTTTT

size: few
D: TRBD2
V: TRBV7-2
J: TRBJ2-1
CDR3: CASSLGLAGVVYNEQFF
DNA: TGTGCCAGCAGCTTAGGGCTAGCGGGAGTAGTGTACAATGAGCAGTTCTTC

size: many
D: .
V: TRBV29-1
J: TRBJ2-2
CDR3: CSILEEAGELFF
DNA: TGCAGCATACTTGAAGAGGCCGGGGAGCTGTTTTTT

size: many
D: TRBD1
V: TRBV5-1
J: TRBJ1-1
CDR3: CASSETGTGGTEAFF
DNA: TGCGCCAGCAGCGAAACCGGGACAGGCGGCACTGAAGCTTTCTTT

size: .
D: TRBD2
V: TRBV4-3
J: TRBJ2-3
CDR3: CASSQLPQSGGSTDTQYF
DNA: TGCGCCAGCAGCCAGCTCCCGCAAAGCGGGGGTAGCACAGATACGCAGTATTTT

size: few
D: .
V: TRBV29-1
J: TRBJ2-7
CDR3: CSVEERRGLWSSYEQYF
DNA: TGCAGCGTTGAAGAACGGAGGGGACTGTGGAGTTCCTACGAGCAGTACTTC

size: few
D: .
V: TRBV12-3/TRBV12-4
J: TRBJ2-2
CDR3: CASIRGRGELFF
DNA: TGTGCCAGCATACGCGGCAGGGGGGAGCTGTTTTTT

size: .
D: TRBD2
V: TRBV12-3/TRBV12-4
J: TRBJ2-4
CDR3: CASTDSGRNIQYF
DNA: TGTGCCAGCACCGATAGCGGGCGGAACATTCAGTACTTC

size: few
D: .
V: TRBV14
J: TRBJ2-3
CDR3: CASSQLRGTDTQYF
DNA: TGTGCCAGCAGCCAGTTACGGGGCACAGATACGCAGTATTTT

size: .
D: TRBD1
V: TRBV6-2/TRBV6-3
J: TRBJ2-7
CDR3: CASSLRGTGWYEQYF
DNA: TGTGCCAGCAGTTTGCGAGGGACAGGTTGGTACGAGCAGTACTTC

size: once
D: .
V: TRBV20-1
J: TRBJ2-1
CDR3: CSARTRSSYNEQFF
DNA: TGCAGTGCAAGGACCCGCAGCTCCTACAATGAGCAGTTCTTC

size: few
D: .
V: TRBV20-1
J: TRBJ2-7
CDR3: CSAGWDAAYEQYF
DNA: TGCAGTGCTGGCTGGGACGCCGCCTACGAGCAGTACTTC